Listed below are T cell receptor beta chains from one sample, sequenced in a study of T cells after yellow fever vaccination. TCRdb re-derived calls from the 5' RACE reads in MiXCR, one entry per CDR3 protein. This table holds about 340,000 distinct CDR3 sequences, approximately 3.9% found once. Specimen: PBMCs, collected 5 days after the yellow fever booster vaccination. These receptors came from a man between 18 and 29 years old who received the YFV17D yellow fever vaccine. Each CDR3 is given with its conserved first and last residue. D genes are given only for firm matches.

v_call,d_call,j_call,cdr3_aa
TRBV9,NA,TRBJ2-1,CASSYSGAPGNEQFF
TRBV20-1,TRBD1,TRBJ1-3,CSAAGTVGNTIYF
TRBV7-2,NA,TRBJ2-5,CASSSIGAFLETQYF
TRBV15,TRBD1,TRBJ1-4,CATSRSSGGRIF
TRBV4-1,TRBD1,TRBJ2-1,CASSLGQGYLHEQFF
TRBV7-6,NA,TRBJ1-2,CASSFDGSYGYTF
TRBV5-1,TRBD1,TRBJ1-1,CASSPWQGEAEAFF
TRBV14,NA,TRBJ1-1,CASSQGGVRNTEAFF
TRBV4-1,TRBD2,TRBJ2-7,CASSLGEGSYEQYF
TRBV7-2,NA,TRBJ1-6,CASTSSPGPNSPLHF
TRBV5-1,TRBD2,TRBJ2-3,CASSSMGLAADTQYF
TRBV28,TRBD2,TRBJ2-1,CASSRSGGGAWEQFF
TRBV5-1,TRBD2,TRBJ2-1,CASSLASSGGAYYNEQFF
TRBV20-1,NA,TRBJ2-1,CSAREQASSYNEQFF
TRBV7-2,NA,TRBJ2-5,CASSLAAYQETQYF
TRBV6-1,NA,TRBJ2-1,CASSRQALSYNEQFF
TRBV2,TRBD2,TRBJ2-2,CASSATGLAGGNTGELFF
TRBV4-3,TRBD1,TRBJ1-6,CASSREVGQGASPLHF
TRBV15,NA,TRBJ2-5,CATSRANPKETQYF
TRBV12-3/TRBV12-4,NA,TRBJ1-5,CASSLLPRVQHF
TRBV6-2/TRBV6-3,TRBD2,TRBJ2-5,CASRGLARETQYF
TRBV27,NA,TRBJ1-1,CASSFRGRRTEAFF
TRBV30,TRBD2,TRBJ2-1,CAWNLAGGPYNEQFF
TRBV30,NA,TRBJ2-2,CAWKGANTGELFF
TRBV5-1,NA,TRBJ2-3,CASSLAGSTATDTQYF